Listed below are T cell receptor beta chains from one sample, sequenced in a study of blood T cell repertoires in COVID-19. Method: immunoSEQ multiplex PCR; TCRdb's copy keeps in-frame clones and lacks some. The sample includes some 350,000 clones, roughly 87% of them seen just once. Sequencing was done on a sample of PBMCs or T cells enriched from blood (not recorded which). Receptors were obtained from a woman aged 30 to 39 who had recovered from COVID-19. Each CDR3 is given with its conserved first and last residue. The D gene is left open where the match is weak. Clone size is stated in some rows and not others, as once, few, many or a class when expanded.

TRBV27	TRBJ1-1	.	.	CASSQIGGTNTEAFF	TGTGCCAGCAGCCAAATCGGAGGGACGAACACTGAAGCTTTCTTT
TRBV14	TRBJ1-2	.	.	CASSQVAGPGYGYTF	TGTGCCAGCAGCCAAGTCGCGGGGCCGGGCTATGGCTACACCTTC
TRBV19	TRBJ2-1	TRBD2	once	CASSIDRERGLYNEQFF	TGTGCCAGTAGTATAGATCGCGAGCGGGGGCTCTACAATGAGCAGTTCTTC
TRBV21-1	TRBJ1-5	.	few	CASSKAFTGGTNQPQHF	TGTGCCAGCAGCAAAGCATTCACAGGGGGCACCAATCAGCCCCAGCATTTT
TRBV10-2	TRBJ2-7	TRBD2	.	CASRLGLAGARTYEQYF	TGCGCCAGCAGGCTGGGACTAGCGGGTGCCCGTACCTACGAGCAGTACTTC
TRBV6-6	TRBJ1-1	.	.	CASSRNRVPTEAFF	TGTGCCAGCAGCAGGAACAGGGTCCCCACTGAAGCTTTCTTT
TRBV19	TRBJ1-5	.	once	CASSIRDTNQPQHF	TGTGCCAGTAGTATTCGGGACACTAATCAGCCCCAGCATTTT
TRBV5-1	TRBJ1-6	.	.	CASSLTVSDYNSPLHF	TGCGCCAGCAGCTTGACAGTCTCCGATTATAATTCACCCCTCCACTTT
TRBV2	TRBJ2-7	TRBD1	.	CASRDRGYSYEQYF	TGTGCCAGTAGAGACAGGGGGTACTCCTACGAGCAGTACTTC
TRBV9	TRBJ1-1	TRBD1	.	CASSFRQGEAFF	TGTGCCAGCAGCTTCAGACAGGGGGAAGCTTTCTTT
TRBV6-4	TRBJ1-1	.	.	CASSDSRGPTEAFF	TGTGCCAGCAGTGACTCAAGGGGCCCCACTGAAGCTTTCTTT
TRBV18	TRBJ2-3	TRBD2	.	CASSWASGSGTQYF	TGTGCCAGCTCATGGGCTAGCGGGAGTGGTACGCAGTATTTT
TRBV7-2	TRBJ2-1	TRBD2	.	CASSLAATSGNNEQFF	TGTGCCAGCAGCTTAGCGGCGACTAGCGGAAACAATGAGCAGTTCTTC
TRBV7-2	TRBJ1-4	.	.	CASRADSKKLFF	TGTGCCAGCAGGGCCGACAGTAAAAAACTGTTTTTT
TRBV16	TRBJ1-2	.	.	CASSQQGQGYTF	TGTGCCAGCAGCCAACAGGGGCAGGGCTACACCTTC
TRBV7-2	TRBJ2-1	.	.	CASSLWAGANNEQFF	TGTGCCAGCAGCTTATGGGCTGGGGCTAACAATGAGCAGTTCTTC
TRBV15	TRBJ2-7	TRBD2	.	CATSRDLGRSGRHEQYF	TGTGCCACCAGCAGAGATCTTGGGCGAAGCGGGAGACACGAGCAGTACTTC
TRBV3-1/TRBV3-2	TRBJ2-3	.	.	CASSQDNTPQNTQYF	TGTGCCAGCAGCCAAGATAACACCCCCCAGAATACGCAGTATTTT
TRBV7-9	TRBJ2-1	TRBD2	.	CASSLDTSGRAFYNEQFF	TGTGCCAGCAGCTTAGATACTAGCGGGAGGGCCTTCTACAATGAGCAGTTCTTC
TRBV7-6	TRBJ2-2	TRBD1	.	CASSLPRDRFTGELFF	TGTGCCAGCAGCTTACCTCGGGACAGATTCACCGGGGAGCTGTTTTTT
TRBV19	TRBJ2-6	.	.	CASSIDGGTGANVLTF	TGTGCCAGTAGTATAGATGGAGGTACTGGGGCCAACGTCCTGACTTTC
TRBV28	TRBJ1-4	.	.	CASSLYRVPNEKLFF	TGTGCCAGCAGTCTGTACAGGGTCCCAAATGAAAAACTGTTTTTT
TRBV4-1	TRBJ1-2	TRBD1	.	CASSQMTGGYGYTF	TGCGCCAGCAGCCAAATGACAGGGGGCTATGGCTACACCTTC
TRBV5-1	TRBJ1-5	.	.	CASSLEPNQPQHF	TGCGCCAGCAGCTTGGAGCCGAATCAGCCCCAGCATTTT
TRBV4-1	TRBJ2-7	TRBD1	.	CASSQAMTGGPKTYEQYF	TGCGCCAGCAGCCAAGCGATGACAGGGGGCCCGAAGACCTACGAGCAGTACTTC
TRBV28	TRBJ1-6	TRBD1	.	CASRTGNNSPLHF	TGTGCCAGCAGGACAGGGAATAATTCACCCCTCCACTTT
TRBV7-9	TRBJ1-1	.	.	CASSLEDGGVNTEAFF	TGTGCCAGCAGCTTAGAAGACGGGGGTGTGAACACTGAAGCTTTCTTT
TRBV5-1	TRBJ2-7	TRBD2	once	CASSRAVTSGEQYF	TGCGCCAGCAGCCGCGCCGTGACTAGCGGCGAGCAGTACTTC
TRBV11-2	TRBJ2-1	.	.	CASSRQMDSTSYNEQFF	TGTGCCAGCAGCCGTCAGATGGACAGTACAAGCTACAATGAGCAGTTCTTC
TRBV27	TRBJ1-2	.	few	CASSLSAPGTNYGYTF	TGTGCCAGCAGTTTATCGGCCCCCGGGACAAACTATGGCTACACCTTC
TRBV6-4	TRBJ1-5	.	.	CASSDLYSNQPQHF	TGTGCCAGCAGTGACCTTTATAGCAATCAGCCCCAGCATTTT
TRBV7-2	TRBJ2-2	TRBD2	.	CASSQFGLAGGGTGELFF	TGTGCCAGCAGCCAATTCGGACTAGCGGGAGGAGGGACCGGGGAGCTGTTTTTT
TRBV4-1	TRBJ2-1	TRBD2	.	CASSQRASGGDGYNEQFF	TGCGCCAGCAGCCAGAGAGCTAGCGGGGGAGACGGCTACAATGAGCAGTTCTTC
TRBV10-3	TRBJ2-1	.	.	CAISGYDRDSGKGILYNEQFF	TGTGCCATCAGTGGATACGACCGGGACTCAGGGAAGGGCATACTCTACAATGAGCAGTTCTTC
TRBV6-2/TRBV6-3	TRBJ2-1	TRBD2	.	CASSYSYASGSRSYNEQFF	TGTGCCAGCAGTTACTCGTACGCTAGCGGGAGTAGGTCCTACAATGAGCAGTTCTTC
TRBV2	TRBJ2-2	.	.	CASMYRELFF	TGTGCCAGCATGTACAGGGAGCTGTTTTTT
TRBV6-5	TRBJ2-1	.	.	CASSYRPLSLAEQFF	TGTGCCAGCAGTTACCGACCTTTGTCACTAGCCGAGCAGTTCTTC
TRBV2	TRBJ1-3	.	.	CASSELGHYSGNTIYF	TGTGCCAGCAGTGAGCTGGGCCATTACTCTGGAAACACCATATATTTT
TRBV2	TRBJ2-5	.	few	CASSSEWLDTLRGQETQYF	TGTGCCAGCAGCAGTGAATGGCTGGACACCTTAAGAGGACAAGAGACCCAGTACTTC
TRBV7-9	TRBJ2-2	.	.	CASSFWGSNTGELFF	TGTGCCAGCAGCTTCTGGGGCTCGAACACCGGGGAGCTGTTTTTT
TRBV5-4	TRBJ2-7	TRBD1	.	CASSTDRYEQYF	TGTGCCAGCAGCACGGACAGGTACGAGCAGTACTTC
TRBV7-9	TRBJ2-6	.	.	CASSPFGANVLTF	TGTGCCAGCAGCCCGTTCGGGGCCAACGTCCTGACTTTC
TRBV14	TRBJ2-7	.	.	CASSQASRNPYEQYF	TGTGCCAGCAGCCAAGCGTCGCGGAATCCCTACGAGCAGTACTTC
TRBV7-9	TRBJ1-2	.	.	CASSSLGGLMDYGYTF	TGTGCCAGCAGCTCCCTGGGGGGGCTGATGGACTATGGCTACACCTTC
TRBV7-3	TRBJ2-7	.	.	CASSLMRSVSYEQYF	TGTGCCAGCAGCCTCATGAGATCGGTATCCTACGAGCAGTACTTC
TRBV5-4	TRBJ1-2	.	few	CASSATQGGYGYTF	TGTGCCAGCAGCGCTACTCAGGGTGGCTATGGCTACACCTTC
TRBV7-8	TRBJ1-2	TRBD1	once	CASSLGQGTDYGYTF	TGTGCCAGCAGCTTAGGACAGGGTACTGACTATGGCTACACCTTC
TRBV3-1/TRBV3-2	TRBJ1-2	.	.	CASSQGSGKSNYGYTF	TGTGCCAGCAGCCAAGGGTCGGGGAAATCTAACTATGGCTACACCTTC